One TCR beta chain is described in this entry. This record belongs to a study of blood T cell repertoires in COVID-19. Turning to the study itself: T cells, B-cell-depleted T cells, or PBMCs provided the cDNA or gDNA that served as material.

In the authors' methods: Using reference gene primer amplification, nucleated cell counts were estimated. The method was immunoSEQ multiplex PCR; TCRdb's version includes in-frame clones alone and lacks a portion of them. That table supplies the V and J calls and clone size; D and trimming were determined from the DNA. The sample consists of around 220,000 clones, about 80% of them appearing once. Sequencing used peripheral blood. This TCR derives from a woman at least 80 years old with active or convalescent COVID-19.

The CDR3 sequence: CASSTRERSYNEQFF. The CDR3 nucleotides are TGCGCCAGCAGCACGCGGGAGAGGTCCTACAATGAGCAGTTCTTC. The rearrangement uses TRBV5-1 and TRBJ2-1; 7 bases match TRBD2. Germline assignment: CDR1 SGHRS and CDR2 YFSETQ. The junction had 5 bases not matched to a gene; V was cut back by 4 bases and J by 1 base. The CDR3 totals 15 residues.